This T cell receptor beta chain was recorded in a study of blood T cell repertoires in COVID-19. V lost 7 bases and J 3 bases, leaving 16 bases between the germline ends. Germline V gene sequence: CDR1 MNHEY, CDR2 SVGAGI. This CDR3 has 15 amino acids. Per the original methods: Using reference gene primer amplification, nucleated cell counts were estimated. Profiled with immunoSEQ multiplex PCR; TCRdb holds only in-frame clones, not every one. D and trimming were read from the DNA, whereas the V and J calls and clone size are those reported in that table. The table lists tens of thousands of clones, approximately 80% of them singletons.

Sequencing was done on a sample of peripheral blood. The clonotype was recovered from a man aged 65 to 79 who had recovered from COVID-19. The V gene is TRBV6-5, the J gene TRBJ1-5; D not certain. The CDR3 spells CASTRESGFNQPQHF. CDR3 DNA: TGTGCCAGCACCCGGGAGTCCGGCTTCAATCAGCCCCAGCATTTT.